This T cell receptor (beta chain) was captured by sequencing in a study of blood T cell repertoires in COVID-19. The assay was immunoSEQ multiplex PCR, and TCRdb's table has in-frame clones only and misses some. The sample records 20,000 to 25,000 clones, around 83% being singletons. Germline CDR1 reads MGHDK; CDR2 reads SYGVNS. The CDR3 sequence is 16 residues long. V lost 6 bases to trimming and J lost 5 bases, with 22 bases between them. The V and J genes are TRBV25-1 and TRBJ2-5, with a possible D match to TRBD2 (6 bases). This clonotype originated in a man between 65 and 85 years old with acute or convalescent COVID-19. The sample comprised peripheral blood. CDR3: CASSGTGTPSGETQYF. The DNA of the CDR3 is TGTGCCAGCAGCGGTACCGGGACTCCCTCCGGGGAGACCCAGTACTTC. The whole variable domain, filled in from reference TRBV25-1 and TRBJ2-5, reads EADIYQTPRYLVIGTGKKITLECSQTMGHDKMYWYQQDPGMELHLIHYSYGVNSTEKGDLSSESTVSRIRTEHFPLTLESARPSHTSQYLCASSGTGTPSGETQYFGPGTRLLVL.